This TCR beta chain came from a study of CD8+ T cells in alopecia areata. Study-level background: Twice a day, 5 to 10 mg of oral tofacitinib was administered to treated patients. Study results and caveats: Only a single nonresponder existed, so baseline CD8+ expansion links stay unclear.

This clone was seen only a few times. Antigen specificity is unknown. Treatment: oral pan-JAK inhibitor, 5-10 mg twice daily. It was cDNA, reverse transcribed from extracted RNA, that served as the sequencing template. Assay used: immunoSEQ multiplex PCR; TCRdb lists only in-frame clones, some missing. There are under 350,000 clones in the sample; roughly 50% occur only once, and around 1.7% lies in the top ten. This CDR3 spans 14 amino acids. CDR1 is SQVTM and CDR2 is ANQGSEA in the germline V gene. After removal of 5 bases from V and 9 bases from J, the junction contained 11 bases not matched to a gene.

This TCR was sampled from a human donor with alopecia areata. The sequencing used CD4+ T cells sorted from blood, collected at week 24, from a patient treated with tofacitinib. J is TRBJ2-3 and V is TRBV29-1; 10 nucleotides line up with TRBD1. CDR3 region: CSVPGTGDFRTQYF. The CDR3 DNA reads as TGCAGCGTTCCCGGGACAGGGGACTTTCGAACGCAGTATTTT.